Listed below are T cell receptor beta chains from one sample, sequenced in a study of CD4 T cells in relation to SARS-CoV-2 and coronaviruses. Profiled with immunoSEQ multiplex PCR; TCRdb holds only in-frame clones, not every one. In the table there are some 30,000 clones, over 65% of which are singletons. These receptors have no known antigen. The sequenced material came from CD4+ T cells from PBMCs, cultured in vitro. The receptors were sampled from a human donor in good health. The CDR3 runs from the conserved cysteine through the conserved F or W. D genes are given only for firm matches.

V gene	J gene	D gene	CDR3 DNA	CDR3 protein
TRBV4-3	TRBJ2-1	NA	TGCGCCAGCAGCCAAGGAATAAGGTGGCGGCAGCGCAAAGACAATGAGCAGTTCTTC	CASSQGIRWRQRKDNEQFF
TRBV6-2/TRBV6-3	TRBJ2-2	NA	TGTGCCAGCAGTCGGGACCTTCACACCGGGGAGCTGTTTTTT	CASSRDLHTGELFF
TRBV18	TRBJ2-1	TRBD2	TGTGCCAGCTCAGGAGGGAGCGGGAGGGGCAATGAGCAGTTCTTC	CASSGGSGRGNEQFF
TRBV3-1/TRBV3-2	TRBJ2-1	TRBD2	TGTGCCAGCAGCCAAGATACGCTAGCGGGAGGCCTGAACAATGAGCAGTTCTTC	CASSQDTLAGGLNNEQFF
TRBV11-2	TRBJ2-3	NA	TGTGCCAGCAGCTTAGAGTACGGGGCTAGCACAGATACGCAGTATTTT	CASSLEYGASTDTQYF
TRBV6-6	TRBJ2-7	TRBD2	TGTGCCAGCAAGGGGACTAGCGGATCCTACGAGCAGTACTTC	CASKGTSGSYEQYF
TRBV25-1	TRBJ2-7	NA	TGTGCCACCGCCGCTCCGGGACAAGTCTACGAGCAGTACTTC	CATAAPGQVYEQYF
TRBV5-5	TRBJ1-4	TRBD1	TGTGCCAGCAGCTCCCTGGGACAGGGCGAAAAACTGTTTTTT	CASSSLGQGEKLFF
TRBV19	TRBJ1-2	NA	TGTGCCGCCCCACAGGGATTTATTTACTATGGCTACACCTTC	CAAPQGFIYYGYTF
TRBV2	TRBJ2-5	TRBD1	TGTGCCAGCATCGGGACAGCACAAGAGACCCAGTACTTC	CASIGTAQETQYF
TRBV7-2	TRBJ1-2	NA	TGTGCCAGCAGCTCTGGACAGTATGGCTACACCTTC	CASSSGQYGYTF